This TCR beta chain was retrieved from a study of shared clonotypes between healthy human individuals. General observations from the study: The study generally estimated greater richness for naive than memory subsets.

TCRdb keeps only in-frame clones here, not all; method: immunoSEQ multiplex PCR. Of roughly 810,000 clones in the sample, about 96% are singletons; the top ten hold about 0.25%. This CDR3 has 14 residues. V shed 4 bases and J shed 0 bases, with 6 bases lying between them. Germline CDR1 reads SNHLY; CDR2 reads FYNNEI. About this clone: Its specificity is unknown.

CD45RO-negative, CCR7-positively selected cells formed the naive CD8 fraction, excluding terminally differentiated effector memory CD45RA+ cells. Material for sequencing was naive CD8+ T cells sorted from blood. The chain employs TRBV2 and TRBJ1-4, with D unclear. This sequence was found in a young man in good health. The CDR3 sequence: CASSVGATNEKLFF. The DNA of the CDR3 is TGTGCCAGCAGTGTTGGGGCAACTAATGAAAAACTGTTTTTT.